The entry below describes one TCR beta chain. Its antigen is undetermined. Germline V gene lookup returns CDR1 LNHDA and CDR2 SQIVND (reference sequence). This CDR3 comprises 16 residues. V was clipped by 7 bases and J by 0 bases, with 18 bases between them. TCRdb reanalysed the 5' RACE reads using MiXCR and keeps one entry per CDR3 protein. The data show fewer than 450,000 distinct CDR3 sequences, with 7% to 10% seen just once and 17% held by the top ten. These data come from a study of T cells after yellow fever vaccination. General study points: Peaking on day 5 versus 15, the secondary response was faster but weaker.

The material sequenced was PBMCs, taken 45 days after the first yellow fever vaccination. The sequence was collected from a man younger than 35 who received the YFV17D yellow fever vaccine. This chain connects TRBV19 to TRBJ1-1; tentative D call: TRBD1 (5 bases). This CDR3 is CASKQRDGHMNTEAFF. In DNA, the CDR3 is TGTGCCAGTAAGCAAAGGGATGGACACATGAACACTGAAGCTTTCTTT.